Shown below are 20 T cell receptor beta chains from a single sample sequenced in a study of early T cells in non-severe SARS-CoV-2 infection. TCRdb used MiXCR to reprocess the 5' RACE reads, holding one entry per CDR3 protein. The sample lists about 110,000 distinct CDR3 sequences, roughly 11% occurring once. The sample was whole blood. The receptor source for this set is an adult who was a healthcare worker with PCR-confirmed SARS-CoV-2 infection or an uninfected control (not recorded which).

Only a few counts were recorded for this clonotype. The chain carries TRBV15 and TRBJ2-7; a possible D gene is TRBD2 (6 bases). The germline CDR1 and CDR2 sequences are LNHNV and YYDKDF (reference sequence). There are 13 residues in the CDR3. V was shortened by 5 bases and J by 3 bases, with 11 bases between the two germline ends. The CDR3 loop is CATSEGLNYEQYF. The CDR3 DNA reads TGTGCCACCAGCGAGGGACTGAACTACGAGCAGTACTTC.

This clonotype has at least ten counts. The CDR3 bases are TGTGCCAGCGGGGGGACGGGTTCTGGCTACACCTTC. This gives the protein CASGGTGSGYTF. The rearrangement links TRBV2 to TRBJ1-2; maybe TRBD1 (5 bases). The V and J ends lost 8 bases and 7 bases respectively, with 14 bases between them. The CDR3 totals 12 residues. From germline, CDR1 is SNHLY and CDR2 FYNNEI.

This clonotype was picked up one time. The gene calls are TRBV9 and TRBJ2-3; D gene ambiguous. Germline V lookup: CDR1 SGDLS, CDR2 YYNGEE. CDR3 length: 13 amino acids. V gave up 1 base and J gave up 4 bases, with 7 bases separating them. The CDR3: CASSVSDADTQYF. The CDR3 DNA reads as TGTGCCAGCAGCGTATCGGACGCAGATACGCAGTATTTT.

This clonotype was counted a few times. CDR3 region: CASSYGGMNTEAFF. The CDR3 nucleotides are TGTGCCAGCAGTTACGGGGGAATGAACACTGAAGCTTTCTTT. V usage is TRBV6-6 and J usage is TRBJ1-1; D is possibly TRBD1 (5 bases). Trimming left V 2 bases short and J 0 bases short, with 7 bases between. The CDR3 runs to 14 residues. Germline CDR1 and CDR2: MNHNY and SVGAGI (reference sequence).

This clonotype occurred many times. The CDR3 nucleotides read TGTGCCAGCAGCCTAAGGGGACAATCGAACACCGGGGAGCTGTTTTTT. This gives the protein CASSLRGQSNTGELFF. The rearrangement links TRBV11-2 to TRBJ2-2; a possible D gene is TRBD1 (6 bases). V gave up 5 bases and J gave up 0 bases, with 13 bases separating them. Germline V CDR1 and CDR2: SGHAT, FQNNGV. This CDR3 comprises 16 residues.

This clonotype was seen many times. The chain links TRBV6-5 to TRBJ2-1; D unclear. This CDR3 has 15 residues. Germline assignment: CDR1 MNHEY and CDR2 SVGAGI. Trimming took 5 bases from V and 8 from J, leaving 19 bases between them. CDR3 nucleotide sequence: TGTGCCAGCAGTAAAGGTCAGCTGGGGTTCGATGAGCAGTTCTTC. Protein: CASSKGQLGFDEQFF.

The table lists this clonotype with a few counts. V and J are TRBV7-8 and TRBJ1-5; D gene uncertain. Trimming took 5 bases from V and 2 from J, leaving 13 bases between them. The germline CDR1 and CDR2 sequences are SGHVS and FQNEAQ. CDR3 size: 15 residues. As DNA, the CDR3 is TGTGCCAGCAGCCCTCCGAACGGTGGCAATCAGCCCCAGCATTTT. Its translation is CASSPPNGGNQPQHF.

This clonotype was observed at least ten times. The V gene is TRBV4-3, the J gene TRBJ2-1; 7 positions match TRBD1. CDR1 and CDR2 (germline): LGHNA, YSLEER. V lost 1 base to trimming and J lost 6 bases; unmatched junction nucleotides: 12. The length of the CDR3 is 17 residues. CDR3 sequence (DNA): TGCGCCAGCAGCCAAGGTCGATCGGACAGGTTGTCCAATGAGCAGTTCTTC. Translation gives CASSQGRSDRLSNEQFF.

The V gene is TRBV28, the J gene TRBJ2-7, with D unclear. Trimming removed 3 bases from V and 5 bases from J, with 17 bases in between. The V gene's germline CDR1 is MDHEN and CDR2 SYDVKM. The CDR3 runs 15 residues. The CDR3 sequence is CASSFVSTLPNEQYF. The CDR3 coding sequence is TGTGCCAGCAGTTTTGTGTCAACATTACCGAACGAGCAGTACTTC.

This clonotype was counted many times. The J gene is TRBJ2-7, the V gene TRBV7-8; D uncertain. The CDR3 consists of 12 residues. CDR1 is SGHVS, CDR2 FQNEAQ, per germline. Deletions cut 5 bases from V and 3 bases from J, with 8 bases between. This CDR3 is CASSPTFYEQYF. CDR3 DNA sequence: TGTGCCAGCAGCCCTACTTTCTACGAGCAGTACTTC. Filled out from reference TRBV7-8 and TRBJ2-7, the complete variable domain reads GAGVSQSPRYKVAKRGQDVALRCDPISGHVSLFWYQQALGQGPEFLTYFQNEAQLDKSGLPSDRFFAERPEGSVSTLKIQRTQQEDSAVYLCASSPTFYEQYFGPGTRLTVT.

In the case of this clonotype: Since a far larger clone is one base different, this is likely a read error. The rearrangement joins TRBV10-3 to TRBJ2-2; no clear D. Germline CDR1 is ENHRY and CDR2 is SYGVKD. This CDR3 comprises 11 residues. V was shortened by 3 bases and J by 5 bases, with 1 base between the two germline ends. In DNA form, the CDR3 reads TGTGCCATCAGTGAAACCGGGGAGCTGTTTTTT. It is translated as CAISETGELFF.

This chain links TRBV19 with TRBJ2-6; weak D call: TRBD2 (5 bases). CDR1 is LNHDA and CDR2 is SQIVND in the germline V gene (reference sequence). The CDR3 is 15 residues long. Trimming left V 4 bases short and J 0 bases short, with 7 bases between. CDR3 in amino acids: CASSTRDSGANVLTF. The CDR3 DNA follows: TGTGCCAGTAGTACCCGGGACTCTGGGGCCAACGTCCTGACTTTC. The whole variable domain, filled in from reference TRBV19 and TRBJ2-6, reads DGGITQSPKYLFRKEGQNVTLSCEQNLNHDAMYWYRQDPGQGLRLIYYSQIVNDFQKGDIAEGYSVSREKKESFPLTVTSAQKNPTAFYLCASSTRDSGANVLTFGAGSRLTVL.

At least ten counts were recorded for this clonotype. The CDR3 DNA reads as TGTGCCAGCAGCTTGGAACCTAGCGGGAGGTCGTCGTACTTC. This gives the protein CASSLEPSGRSSYF. V usage is TRBV11-2 and J usage is TRBJ2-7, with TRBD2 matching over 11 bases. This CDR3 is 14 amino acids long. With V trimmed by 3 bases and J by 12 bases, 10 bases remained unmatched. Germline V CDR1 and CDR2: SGHAT, FQNNGV.

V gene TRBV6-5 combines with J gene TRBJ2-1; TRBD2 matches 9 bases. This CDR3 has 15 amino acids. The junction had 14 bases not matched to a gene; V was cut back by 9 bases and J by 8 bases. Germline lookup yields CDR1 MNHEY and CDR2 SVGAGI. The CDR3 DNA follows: TGTGCCAGTGCTCGAGCGGGAGGCCTTCCGCATGAGCAGTTCTTC. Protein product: CASARAGGLPHEQFF.

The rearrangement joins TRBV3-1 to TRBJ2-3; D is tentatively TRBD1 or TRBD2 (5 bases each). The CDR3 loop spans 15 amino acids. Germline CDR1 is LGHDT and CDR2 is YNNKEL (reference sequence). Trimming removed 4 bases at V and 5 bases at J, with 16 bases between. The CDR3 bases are TGTGCCAGCAGCCTTCGGGCGTGGGGGAGAGATACGCAGTATTTT. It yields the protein CASSLRAWGRDTQYF.

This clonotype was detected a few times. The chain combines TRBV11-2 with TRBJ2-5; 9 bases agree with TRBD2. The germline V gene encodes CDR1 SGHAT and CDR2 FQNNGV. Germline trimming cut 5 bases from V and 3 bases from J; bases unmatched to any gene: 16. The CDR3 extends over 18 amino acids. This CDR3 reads CASSTLGAAGGLKETQYF. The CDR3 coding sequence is TGTGCCAGCAGCACACTTGGCGCGGCGGGAGGGTTAAAAGAGACCCAGTACTTC.

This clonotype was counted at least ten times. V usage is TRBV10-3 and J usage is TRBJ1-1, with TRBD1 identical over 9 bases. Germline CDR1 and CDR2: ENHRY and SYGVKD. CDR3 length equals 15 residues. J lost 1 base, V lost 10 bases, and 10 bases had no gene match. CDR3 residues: CASTGTGRGNTEAFF. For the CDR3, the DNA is TGTGCCAGTACCGGGACAGGGAGGGGGAACACTGAAGCTTTCTTT.

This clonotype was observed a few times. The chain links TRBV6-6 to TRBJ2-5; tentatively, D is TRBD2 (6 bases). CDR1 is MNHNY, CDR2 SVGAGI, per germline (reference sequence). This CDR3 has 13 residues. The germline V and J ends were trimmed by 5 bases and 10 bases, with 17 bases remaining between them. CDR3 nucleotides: TGTGCCAGCAGTCTGGGCTATAGGGAGGACCAGTACTTC. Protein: CASSLGYREDQYF.

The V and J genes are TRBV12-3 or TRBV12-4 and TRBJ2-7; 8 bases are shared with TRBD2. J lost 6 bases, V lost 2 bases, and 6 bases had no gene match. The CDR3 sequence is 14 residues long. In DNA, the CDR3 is TGTGCCAGCAGTTTATATATTAGCGGGGCCGAGCAGTACTTC. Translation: CASSLYISGAEQYF.

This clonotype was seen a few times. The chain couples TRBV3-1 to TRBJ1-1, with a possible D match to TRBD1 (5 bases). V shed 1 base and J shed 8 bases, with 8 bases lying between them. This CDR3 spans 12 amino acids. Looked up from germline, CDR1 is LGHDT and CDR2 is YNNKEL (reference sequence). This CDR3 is CASSQGREEAFF. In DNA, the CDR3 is TGTGCCAGCAGCCAAGGCAGGGAGGAAGCTTTCTTT.